This T cell receptor beta chain stems from a study of T cell responses to AZD1222 COVID-19 vaccine. Assay: immunoSEQ multiplex PCR; the TCRdb copy retains only in-frame clones and omits some. The sample yields over 100,000 clones, 70% to 90% seen once. Germline V gene lookup returns CDR1 SGDLS and CDR2 YYNGEE. The CDR3 has 14 amino acids. Trimming stripped 4 bases from V and 6 bases from J, with 14 bases between. V is TRBV9 and J is TRBJ1-5, with TRBD1 as a possible D gene (5 bases). The sequencing here drew on peripheral blood, taken on day 0 of AZD1222 vaccination. The TCR comes from an adult in good health. The CDR3, as DNA: TGTGCCAGCAGCCCGGGACCGGGGGGTCAGCCCCAGCATTTT. It translates to CASSPGPGGQPQHF.